This paragraph reports one TCR beta chain. The record originates from a study of T cells after yellow fever vaccination. Study-wide results and caveats: Sorted repertoires could include abundant contaminating clonotypes from bulk cells. Subsequent to the booster, the majority of primary-vaccination clones reappeared (approximately 95% CD4, 88% CD8).

Germline lookup yields CDR1 MDHEN and CDR2 SYDVKM. V shed 2 bases and J shed 6 bases, with 17 bases lying between them. There are 16 residues in the CDR3. TCRdb redid the calling of the 5' RACE reads with MiXCR, one entry per CDR3 protein. The sample gives 25,000 to 35,000 distinct CDR3 sequences, about 6% of which show up once; 20% to 25% is in the top ten. The source material was PBMCs, either bulk or a sorted T-cell subset (CD4+, CD8+, memory, or dextramer-sorted; not recorded which), sampled on the day of the yellow fever booster vaccination. The TCR sequence derives from a man younger than 45 who received the YFV17D yellow fever vaccine. This chain connects TRBV28 to TRBJ2-1; D perhaps matches TRBD2 (6 bases). CDR3 sequence reads: CASSLTGRGTSNEQFF. The DNA for the CDR3 is TGTGCCAGCAGTTTAACGGGACGAGGGACTTCCAATGAGCAGTTCTTC.